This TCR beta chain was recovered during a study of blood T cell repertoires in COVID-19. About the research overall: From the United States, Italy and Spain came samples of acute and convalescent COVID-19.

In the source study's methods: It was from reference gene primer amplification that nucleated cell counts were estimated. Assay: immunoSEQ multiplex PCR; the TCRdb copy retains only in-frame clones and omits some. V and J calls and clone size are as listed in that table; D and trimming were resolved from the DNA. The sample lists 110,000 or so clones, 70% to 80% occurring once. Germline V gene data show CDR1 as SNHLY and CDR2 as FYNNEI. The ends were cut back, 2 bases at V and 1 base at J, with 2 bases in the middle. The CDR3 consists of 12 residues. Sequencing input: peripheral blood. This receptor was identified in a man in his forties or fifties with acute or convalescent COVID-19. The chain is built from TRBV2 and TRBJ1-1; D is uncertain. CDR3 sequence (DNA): TGTGCCAGCAGTGAACAGAACACTGAAGCTTTCTTT. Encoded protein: CASSEQNTEAFF.